One and the same sample provided the 9 T cell receptor beta chains below, sequenced in a study of blood T cell repertoires in COVID-19 (dated by TCRdb to 2018 to 2021). Libraries were made using the immunoSEQ multiplex PCR assay. What TCRdb holds here is the immuneACCESS table cut down to in-frame rearrangements. Part of the clones is not present; checked against another copy, under half of the missing clones reflect an unresolved V gene, and the others are unexplained. The sample table holds about 210,000 clones, of which roughly 85% were seen once. The ten biggest clones cover 2.4% of the sample. The sample consisted of peripheral blood. All receptors come from a woman between 65 and 79 years old with COVID-19, enrolled during active disease.

The chain has TRBV30 and TRBJ1-1; TRBD1 might be the D (5 bases). Between the trimmed V and J ends, which lost 4 bases and 0 bases, there was a span of 12 bases. Germline V gene lookup returns CDR1 GTSNPN and CDR2 SVGIG (reference sequence). This CDR3 is built from 14 residues. CDR3 in DNA: TGTGCCTGGAACTCCAGGGTCATGAACACTGAAGCTTTCTTT. Its translation is CAWNSRVMNTEAFF.

V gene TRBV18 combines with J gene TRBJ2-3; 11 bases line up with TRBD2. This CDR3 region has 15 residues. Germline-derived CDR1 and CDR2 are KGHSH and LQKENI. With V trimmed by 5 bases and J by 3 bases, 4 bases remained unmatched. CDR3 in amino acids: CASSMTSGATDTQYF. The CDR3 nucleotides read TGTGCCAGCTCAATGACTAGCGGGGCTACAGATACGCAGTATTTT.

The V gene is TRBV5-1, the J gene TRBJ1-2, with 10 positions matching TRBD1. V shed 4 bases, J shed 3 bases, and the junction held 6 bases outside the gene matches. CDR3 length: 15 residues. Per germline, CDR1 SGHRS and CDR2 YFSETQ. CDR3 region: CASSPRGTGDYGYTF. Here the CDR3 DNA reads TGCGCCAGCAGCCCCCGGGGGACAGGGGACTATGGCTACACCTTC.

The chain links TRBV3-1 (or the pseudogene TRBV3-2) to TRBJ2-7; tentative D call: TRBD2 (6 bases). Trimming took 5 bases from V and 0 from J, leaving 17 bases between them. Germline CDR1 and CDR2: LGHDT and YNNKEL (reference sequence). CDR3 length: 16 amino acids. The CDR3 protein is CASSRGRDSSSYEQYF. CDR3 bases: TGTGCCAGCAGCAGGGGAAGGGACTCGAGCTCCTACGAGCAGTACTTC.

This clone was picked up a small number of times. V usage is TRBV7-2 and J usage is TRBJ1-3, with D maybe TRBD1 (5 bases). CDR1 is SGHTA, CDR2 FQGNSA, per germline. V lost 5 bases to trimming and J lost 6 bases, with 11 bases between them. The CDR3 sequence is 13 residues long. This CDR3 is CASSPGWANTIYF. CDR3 nucleotide sequence: TGTGCCAGCAGCCCAGGGTGGGCAAACACCATATATTTT.

The rearrangement uses TRBV18 and TRBJ1-2; no clear D. This CDR3 has 13 amino acids. Germline V lookup: CDR1 KGHSH, CDR2 LQKENI. Trimming pared 3 bases from V and 4 bases from J, leaving 9 bases between. CDR3 DNA sequence: TGTGCCAGCTCACCTGAAGAGCGCTATGGCTACACCTTC. It codes for CASSPEERYGYTF.

The gene calls are TRBV11-2 and TRBJ2-2, with 11 bases aligning to TRBD1. Germline V gives CDR1 SGHAT, CDR2 FQNNGV. Trimming cost V 3 bases and J 2 bases; bases outside gene matches: 8. The CDR3 has 18 amino acids. The CDR3 DNA sequence: TGTGCCAGCAGCTTGTCTGGGACAGGGGGATATAACACCGGGGAGCTGTTTTTT. Its translation is CASSLSGTGGYNTGELFF. Full variable domain (remainder filled in from reference TRBV11-2 and TRBJ2-2): EAGVAQSPRYKIIEKRQSVAFWCNPISGHATLYWYQQILGQGPKLLIQFQNNGVVDDSQLPKDRFSAERLKGVDSTLKIQPAKLEDSAVYLCASSLSGTGGYNTGELFFGEGSRLTVL.

This chain uses TRBV27 with TRBJ1-6; TRBD1 matches 12 bases. Germline V gene sequence: CDR1 MNHEY, CDR2 SMNVEV (reference sequence). The CDR3 is 20 amino acids. The V gene end was trimmed by 2 bases and the J gene end by 0 bases; junction bases not matched to a gene: 8. CDR3 coding DNA: TGTGCCAGCAGTTTAATAGGGACAGGGGGCGCAAACTCCTATAATTCACCCCTCCACTTT. Translation gives CASSLIGTGGANSYNSPLHF.

The chain combines TRBV6-6 with TRBJ2-2, with 7 bases identical to TRBD2. From germline, CDR1 is MNHNY and CDR2 SVGAGI (reference sequence). CDR3 length: 14 amino acids. V was clipped by 9 bases and J by 5 bases; unmatched bases: 9. The CDR3 sequence: CASGRGSPTGELFF. As DNA, the CDR3 is TGTGCCAGTGGTCGCGGGAGTCCAACCGGGGAGCTGTTTTTT.